The 27 T cell receptor beta chains listed next were all sequenced from one sample in a study of Graves' ophthalmopathy and Graves' hyperthyroidism. As the template, RNA transcripts were used to amplify TCR beta CDR3 regions. RT-PCR was first run with HTBI primers, then multiplex PCR in a second round. TCRdb re-analysed the multiplex PCR reads in MiXCR, keeping a single row per CDR3 protein. Here the sample spans over a million distinct CDR3 sequences, roughly 35% being singletons. Sequenced input: peripheral blood or thyroid tissue (not recorded which). The receptor source for this set is an adult man with Graves' hyperthyroidism.

In its sample, this clonotype was seen a few times. The junction departs from the called germline gene at one end, perhaps through a read error. The rearrangement uses TRBV10-3 and TRBJ1-3; D remains unclear. Germline V lookup: CDR1 ENHRY, CDR2 SYGVKD. The CDR3 runs to 15 residues. The CDR3 bases are TGTGCCAGCAGTTACTCGAGGAACTCTGGAAACACCATATATTTT. Translating it yields CASSYSRNSGNTIYF.

The table lists this clonotype with many counts. The CDR3 DNA is TGTGCCAGCAGCCTTTTCAGACACACAGGGAACACTGAAGCTTTCTTT. This translates into CASSLFRHTGNTEAFF. The chain employs TRBV7-9 and TRBJ1-1, with D perhaps TRBD1 (5 bases). The CDR3 loop spans 16 amino acids. V was trimmed by 5 bases and J by 1 base, leaving 17 bases between them. Germline V gene sequence: CDR1 SEHNR, CDR2 FQNEAQ (reference sequence).

This clonotype was seen at least ten times. The chain recombines TRBV20-1 with TRBJ1-1; 8 bases fit TRBD1. CDR1 and CDR2 (germline): DFQATT, SNEGSKA (reference sequence). This CDR3 has 14 residues. J lost 0 bases, V lost 8 bases, and 8 bases had no gene match. DNA for the CDR3: TGCAGTAAAGGACAGGGAACAATGAACACTGAAGCTTTCTTT. Protein sequence: CSKGQGTMNTEAFF.

As concerns this clonotype: Since a much larger clone is just one base distant, this may be a read error. The chain carries TRBV7-2 and TRBJ1-1; D remains ambiguous. Germline values: CDR1 SGHTA, CDR2 FQGNSA. The CDR3 covers 17 residues. The CDR3 nucleotides read TGTGCCAGCAGCTTAGTAGGCAGGCGCCTTATGAACACTGGAGCTTTCTTT. Translation gives CASSLVGRRLMNTGAFF.

This clonotype was counted at least ten times. The V gene is TRBV29-1, the J gene TRBJ2-7; TRBD1 matches at 10 bases. The junction had 8 bases not matched to a gene; V was cut back by 4 bases and J by 5 bases. The CDR3 is made up of 14 amino acids. CDR1 and CDR2 (germline): SQVTM, ANQGSEA. CDR3 sequence (DNA): TGCAGCGTTGTCCCTGGGACAGGGGTTAACGAGCAGTACTTC. The encoded protein is CSVVPGTGVNEQYF.

This clonotype was seen only a few times. The genes are TRBV6-6 and TRBJ2-7; 8 nucleotides match TRBD2. Germline CDR1 reads MNHNY; CDR2 reads SVGAGI (reference sequence). CDR3 size: 14 residues. After removal of 7 bases from V and 4 bases from J, the junction contained 9 bases not matched to a gene. CDR3 bases: TGTGCCAGCAAGGAGTCGGGGGGGGATTACGAGCAGTACTTC. Translating gives CASKESGGDYEQYF.

The genes are TRBV7-9 and TRBJ1-2; D is perhaps TRBD1 (6 bases). CDR3 length equals 19 residues. Trimming stripped 1 base from V and 3 bases from J, with 24 bases between. In germline, CDR1 is SEHNR, CDR2 FQNEAQ (reference sequence). This CDR3 reads CASSLVVTTDSRRDYGYTF. The DNA of the CDR3 is TGTGCCAGCAGCTTAGTCGTTACGACGGACAGCAGGAGGGACTATGGCTACACCTTC.

The rearrangement links TRBV7-9 to TRBJ2-5, with 8 bases identical to TRBD1. With 5 bases clipped from V and 5 bases from J, the junction kept 10 bases outside the gene matches. The CDR3 sequence is 15 residues long. Per germline, CDR1 SEHNR and CDR2 FQNEAQ (reference sequence). The CDR3 region has the DNA TGTGCCAGCAGCGTGTACCAGGGGGCAGGGGAGACCCAGTACTTC. Residues: CASSVYQGAGETQYF.

The gene calls are TRBV12-3 or TRBV12-4 and TRBJ1-2; 8 bases align to TRBD1. The V gene end was trimmed by 5 bases and the J gene end by 3 bases; junction bases not matched to a gene: 14. The CDR3 is 17 amino acids. CDR3 loop: CASSGRQGPEFHYGYTF. DNA of the CDR3: TGTGCCAGCAGTGGCCGACAGGGGCCCGAATTTCACTATGGCTACACCTTC.

The chain is built from TRBV7-9 and TRBJ2-2; D uncertain. Germline V gene sequence: CDR1 SEHNR, CDR2 FQNEAQ (reference sequence). Trimming removed 7 bases from V and 5 bases from J, with 8 bases in between. The CDR3 has 12 residues. The CDR3 region is CASTVRTGELFF. The DNA for the CDR3 is TGTGCCAGCACCGTGCGTACCGGGGAGCTGTTTTTT.

In its sample, this clonotype was seen many times. The chain is built from TRBV10-3 and TRBJ2-7; TRBD2 aligns across 9 bases. CDR3 length: 16 residues. From germline, CDR1 is ENHRY and CDR2 SYGVKD. With 6 bases clipped from V and 4 bases from J, the junction kept 13 bases outside the gene matches. CDR3 sequence reads: CAISAPTSGTYYEQYF. DNA of the CDR3: TGTGCCATCAGCGCCCCGACTAGCGGAACCTATTACGAGCAGTACTTC.

This chain links TRBV4-1 with TRBJ2-7; D assignment may be TRBD1 or TRBD2 (5 bases each). The CDR3 has 16 residues. Germline assignment: CDR1 MGHRA and CDR2 YSYEKL. Trimming took off 1 base at V and 0 bases at J, with 13 bases between the two ends. The CDR3 protein is CASSQGGASSSYEQYF. The CDR3, as DNA: TGCGCCAGCAGCCAAGGAGGGGCATCAAGCTCCTACGAGCAGTACTTC.

The V gene is TRBV5-6, the J gene TRBJ1-1; 12 positions agree with TRBD1. The junction had 3 bases not matched to a gene; V was cut back by 2 bases and J by 10 bases. Looked up from germline, CDR1 is SGHDT and CDR2 is YYEEEE. This CDR3 has 13 residues. The DNA of the CDR3 is TGTGCCAGCAGCTTCGGGACAGGGGGCCGAGCTTTCTTT. Its translation is CASSFGTGGRAFF.

This clonotype was seen more than once but under ten times. This chain joins TRBV27 and TRBJ2-5; 7 bases map to TRBD2. This CDR3 contains 15 residues. Trimming cost V 1 base and J 5 bases; bases outside gene matches: 7. The germline gives CDR1 MNHEY, CDR2 SMNVEV (reference sequence). The CDR3 coding sequence is TGTGCCAGCAGTTTATTGACTAGCTTTCGCGAGACCCAGTACTTC. Its translation is CASSLLTSFRETQYF.

The chain recombines TRBV29-1 with TRBJ1-1; D gene ambiguous. This CDR3 region has 12 residues. Per germline, CDR1 SQVTM and CDR2 ANQGSEA. The V and J ends lost 8 bases and 4 bases respectively, with 14 bases between them. The CDR3 spells CSSAQATTEAFF. Here the CDR3 DNA reads TGCAGCAGTGCGCAGGCTACCACTGAAGCTTTCTTT.

Comments on this clonotype: A single base separates this from a much larger clone, so it may be a read error. It is likely a read error, because the conserved phenylalanine at the end of the CDR3 is missing. CDR3 nucleotides: TGTGCCAGCAACACCAACAGGGACACTGAAGCTTTCCTT. Residues: CASNTNRDTEAFL. This chain uses TRBV11-2 with TRBJ1-1, with TRBD1 as a possible D gene (6 bases). The CDR3 runs to 13 residues. Germline CDR1 is SGHAT and CDR2 is FQNNGV. The V gene lost 7 bases and the J gene lost 3 bases, with 12 bases spanning the gap.

This clonotype has only a few counts. V and J are TRBV25-1 and TRBJ1-4; D is unclear. This CDR3 has 12 amino acids. Germline lookup yields CDR1 MGHDK and CDR2 SYGVNS. V gave up 4 bases and J gave up 13 bases, with 13 bases separating them. CDR3 in amino acids: CASSVSHAGLFF. CDR3 DNA: TGTGCCAGCAGTGTAAGTCATGCAGGACTGTTTTTT.

This sequence joins TRBV20-1 and TRBJ1-5; the match to TRBD1 covers 10 bases. Germline CDR1 reads DFQATT; CDR2 reads SNEGSKA (reference sequence). The CDR3 length is 14 residues. With 3 bases clipped from V and 6 bases from J, the junction kept 5 bases outside the gene matches. The CDR3 DNA reads TGCAGTGCTAGGCCGGGACAGGGGTTTCAGCCCCAGCATTTT. Its translation is CSARPGQGFQPQHF.

In the case of this clonotype: A read error is possible here, since a much larger clone lies one base away. V is TRBV6-5 and J is TRBJ1-1; possibly TRBD1 for D (5 bases). The CDR3 spans 13 residues. Germline V gives CDR1 MNHEY, CDR2 SVGAGI. CDR3 loop: CASSYKGNTGAFF. CDR3 coding DNA: TGTGCCAGCAGTTATAAGGGGAACACTGGAGCTTTCTTT.

The rearrangement links TRBV20-1 to TRBJ1-2; D is unresolved. This CDR3 is 9 amino acids long. Germline V gene sequence: CDR1 DFQATT, CDR2 SNEGSKA (reference sequence). Deletions cut 4 bases from V and 8 bases from J, with 5 bases between. The CDR3 bases are TGCAGTGCTATTTCGGGCTACACCTTC. It is translated as CSAISGYTF.

The chain employs TRBV28 and TRBJ1-1, with no clear D. This CDR3 comprises 15 residues. The V gene lost 1 base and the J gene lost 7 bases, with 16 bases spanning the gap. Germline CDR1 reads MDHEN; CDR2 reads SYDVKM. The CDR3 bases are TGTGCCAGCAGTTTATCACTGGGATGGATGGGTGAAGCTTTCTTT. Protein product: CASSLSLGWMGEAFF.

This clonotype was observed a handful of times. This chain uses TRBV15 with TRBJ2-5; no reliable D call. Trimming shortened V by 3 bases and J by 4 bases, and 18 bases separated the two germline ends. Per the germline V gene, CDR1 is LNHNV and CDR2 is YYDKDF (reference sequence). This CDR3 comprises 16 residues. The CDR3 DNA follows: TGTGCCACCAGCAGCCAGCTTGCCTCTCCTGGAGAGACCCAGTACTTC. It specifies CATSSQLASPGETQYF.

The table lists this clonotype with many counts. V usage is TRBV15 and J usage is TRBJ1-1, with TRBD1 matching over 7 bases. J gave up 0 bases and V 3 bases, and 7 bases lay outside the gene matches. Germline V gene data show CDR1 as LNHNV and CDR2 as YYDKDF (reference sequence). The CDR3 totals 16 residues. The CDR3, as DNA: TGTGCCACCAGCAGTGGAAGACAGGGCATGAACACTGAAGCTTTCTTT. Amino acid sequence: CATSSGRQGMNTEAFF.

The DNA of the CDR3 is TGCAGCGTTGAAGATCGGGACCAGCCCCAGCATTTT. Amino acid sequence: CSVEDRDQPQHF. V and J are TRBV29-1 and TRBJ1-5; possible D gene TRBD1, 5 bases. V lost 0 bases and J lost 7, with 7 bases in between. The CDR3 contains 12 residues. Germline V gene sequence: CDR1 SQVTM, CDR2 ANQGSEA.

This chain connects TRBV30 to TRBJ1-5, with D perhaps TRBD1 (6 bases). The CDR3 has 18 amino acids. V was clipped by 1 base and J by 1 base, with 20 bases between them. CDR1 and CDR2 (germline): GTSNPN, SVGIG (reference sequence). The CDR3 spells CAWSGVFGGSGSNQPQHF. CDR3 DNA sequence: TGTGCCTGGAGTGGAGTGTTTGGGGGCTCAGGGAGCAATCAGCCCCAGCATTTT.

Worth noting for this clonotype: This sequence may be a read error, since a much larger clone differs from it by one base. V usage is TRBV4-2 and J usage is TRBJ2-2; D is uncertain. Per the germline V gene, CDR1 is LGHNA and CDR2 is YNFKEQ. The CDR3 is 14 amino acids. V shed 0 bases and J shed 3 bases, with 5 bases lying between them. In DNA form, the CDR3 reads TGTGCCAGCAGCCAAGATTACGACACCGGGGAGCTGTTTTTT. Amino acid sequence: CASSQDYDTGELFF.

This clonotype has more than one count but fewer than ten. This chain connects TRBV19 to TRBJ1-5; D not certain. The V gene lost 6 bases and the J gene lost 0 bases, with 18 bases spanning the gap. The CDR3 has 17 amino acids. Germline V gene lookup returns CDR1 LNHDA and CDR2 SQIVND (reference sequence). The DNA for the CDR3 is TGTGCCAGTAGCCTCGGTAGACGGGATTCTAGCAATCAGCCCCAGCATTTT. It yields the protein CASSLGRRDSSNQPQHF.